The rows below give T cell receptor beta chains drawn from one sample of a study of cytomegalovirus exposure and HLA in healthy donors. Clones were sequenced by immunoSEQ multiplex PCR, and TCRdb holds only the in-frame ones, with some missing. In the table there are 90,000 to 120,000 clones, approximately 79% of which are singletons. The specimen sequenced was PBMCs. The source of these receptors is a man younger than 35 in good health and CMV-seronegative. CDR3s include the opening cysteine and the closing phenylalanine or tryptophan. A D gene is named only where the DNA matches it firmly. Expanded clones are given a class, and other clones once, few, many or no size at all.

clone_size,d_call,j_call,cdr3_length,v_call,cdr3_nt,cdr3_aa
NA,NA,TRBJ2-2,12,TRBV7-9,TGTGCCAGCAGATCCCAGGCCGGGGAGCTGTTTTTT,CASRSQAGELFF
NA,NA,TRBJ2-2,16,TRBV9,TGTGCCAGCAGCGTAGAACAGGGTGGTTACACCGGGGAGCTGTTTTTT,CASSVEQGGYTGELFF
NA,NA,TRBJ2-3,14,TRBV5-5,TGTGCCAGCAGCTTAGACTTATCCACAGATACGCAGTATTTT,CASSLDLSTDTQYF
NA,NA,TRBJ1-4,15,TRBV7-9,TGTTCCTCTAGGGGGTCTAAGGGGGATAATGAAAAACTGTTTTTT,CSSRGSKGDNEKLFF
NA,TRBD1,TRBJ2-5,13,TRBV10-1,TGCGCCAGCACAAAAGACAGGGAAGAGACCCAGTACTTC,CASTKDREETQYF
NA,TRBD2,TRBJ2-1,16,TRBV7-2,TGTGCCAGCAGCTTAGGGAGCGGGGGGCTTAGTGGTGAGCAGTTCTTC,CASSLGSGGLSGEQFF
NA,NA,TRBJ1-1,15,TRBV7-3,TGTGCCAGCAGCTTAACGGGGCCAGGAGACACTGAAGCTTTCTTT,CASSLTGPGDTEAFF
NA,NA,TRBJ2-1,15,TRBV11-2,TGTGCCAGCAGCTTAGAGGGAGGAATATACAATGAGCAGTTCTTC,CASSLEGGIYNEQFF
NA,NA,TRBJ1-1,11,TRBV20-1,TGCAGTGCTAGACCTAACACTGAAGCTTTCTTT,CSARPNTEAFF
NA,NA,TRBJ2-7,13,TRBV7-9,TGTGCCAGCAGCTTAGGGGCTCCGTACGAGCAGTACTTC,CASSLGAPYEQYF
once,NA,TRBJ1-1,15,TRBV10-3,TGTGCCATCAGTGAGTCCGGGGGTACGAACACTGAAGCTTTCTTT,CAISESGGTNTEAFF
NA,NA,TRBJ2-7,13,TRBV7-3,TGTGCCAGCAGCTTACTTCAGGGTAGCGAGCAGTACTTC,CASSLLQGSEQYF
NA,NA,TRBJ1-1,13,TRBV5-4,TGTGCCAGCAGCTTGGTGGCGAACACTGAAGCTTTCTTT,CASSLVANTEAFF
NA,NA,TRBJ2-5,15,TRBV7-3,TGTGCCAGCAGCTTACGACGGGGGAGCCAAGAGACCCAGTACTTC,CASSLRRGSQETQYF
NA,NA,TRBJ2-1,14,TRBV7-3,TGTGCCAGCAGCTTAGGGGCGGGGTACAATGAGCAGTTCTTC,CASSLGAGYNEQFF
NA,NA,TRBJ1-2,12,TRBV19,TGTGCCAGTAGTATTTTACAGGGTGGCTACACCTTC,CASSILQGGYTF
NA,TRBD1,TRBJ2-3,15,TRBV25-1,TGTGCCAGCAGCCAACAGGGGGCCCAGTCCGGGACGCAGTATTTT,CASSQQGAQSGTQYF
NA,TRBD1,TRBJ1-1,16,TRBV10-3,TGTGCCATCAGTGAGCTCCCGGGACAGCAGAACACTGAAGCTTTCTTT,CAISELPGQQNTEAFF
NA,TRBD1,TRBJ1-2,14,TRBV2,TGTGCCAGCAGGAGGGACAGGGGAGGTTCTGGCTACACCTTC,CASRRDRGGSGYTF
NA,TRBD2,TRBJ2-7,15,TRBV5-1,TGCGCCAGCAGTTCCCGGACTAGCGGGGGTGGAGAGCAGTACTTC,CASSSRTSGGGEQYF
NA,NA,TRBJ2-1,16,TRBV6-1,TGTGCCAGCAGTGAAGCCGGCGGGGGCCCATACAATGAGCAGTTCTTC,CASSEAGGGPYNEQFF
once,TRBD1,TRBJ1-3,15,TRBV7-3,TGTGCCAGCAGCCAGGACAGGGGATCTGGAAACACCATATATTTT,CASSQDRGSGNTIYF
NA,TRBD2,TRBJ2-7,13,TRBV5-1,TGCGCCAGCAGCTTGGGGGGGGGTTACGAGCAGTACTTC,CASSLGGGYEQYF
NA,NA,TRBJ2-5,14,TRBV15,TGTGCCACCAGCAGAAATTTCCAGGGAGAGACCCAGTACTTC,CATSRNFQGETQYF
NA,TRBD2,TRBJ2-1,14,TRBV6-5,TGTGCCTCCCAAGGGCTAGCGGGGCCATATGAGCAGTTCTTC,CASQGLAGPYEQFF
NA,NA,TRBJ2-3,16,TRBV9,TGTGCCAGCAGCGAGTTTGGCGGTAGTCTCACAGATACGCAGTATTTT,CASSEFGGSLTDTQYF
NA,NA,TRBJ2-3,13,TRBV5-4,TGTGCCAGCAGCAAGGAGCCGACAGATACGCAGTATTTT,CASSKEPTDTQYF
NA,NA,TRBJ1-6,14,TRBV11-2,TGTGCCAGCAGCTTAGTATCCGATAATTCACCCCTCCACTTT,CASSLVSDNSPLHF
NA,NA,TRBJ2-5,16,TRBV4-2,TGTGCCAGCAGCCAAGGCGCCGGGACACCCCCCGAGACCCAGTACTTC,CASSQGAGTPPETQYF
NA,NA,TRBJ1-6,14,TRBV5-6,TGTGCCAGCAGCTGGAACAGGGATAATTCACCCCTCCACTTT,CASSWNRDNSPLHF
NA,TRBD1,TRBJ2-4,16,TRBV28,TGTGCCAGCAGTTACAGAACAGGGGCAGCCAAAAACATTCAGTACTTC,CASSYRTGAAKNIQYF
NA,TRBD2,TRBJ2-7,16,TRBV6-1,TGTGCCAGCAGTGAAGTGGCTAGCGGGCCACCCTACGAGCAGTACTTC,CASSEVASGPPYEQYF
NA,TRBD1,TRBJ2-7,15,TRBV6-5,TGTGCCAGCAGCCGAGGACAGGGGGCGGTCTACGAGCAGTACTTC,CASSRGQGAVYEQYF
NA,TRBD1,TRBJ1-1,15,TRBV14,TGTGCCAGCAGCCCCACGACAGGGGGAAACACTGAAGCTTTCTTT,CASSPTTGGNTEAFF
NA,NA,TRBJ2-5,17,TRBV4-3,TGCGCCAGCAGCCAAGATTTCGTGGCTAGGCCCGGGGAGACCCAGTACTTC,CASSQDFVARPGETQYF
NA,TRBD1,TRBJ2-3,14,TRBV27,TGTGCCAGCAAGGTAACAGGGGGCACAGATACGCAGTATTTT,CASKVTGGTDTQYF
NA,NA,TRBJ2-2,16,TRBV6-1,TGTGCCAGCAGTGTAATAAGGACTTCGAACACCGGGGAGCTGTTTTTT,CASSVIRTSNTGELFF
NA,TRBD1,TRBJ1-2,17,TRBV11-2,TGTGCCAGCAGCCGCGAACGGACAGGGAGGGGGGACTATGGCTACACCTTC,CASSRERTGRGDYGYTF
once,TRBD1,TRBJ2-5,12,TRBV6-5,TGTGCCAGCAGTAGGGACAGGGTGACCCAGTACTTC,CASSRDRVTQYF
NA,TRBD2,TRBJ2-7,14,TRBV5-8,TGTGCCAGCAGCTTGATGGGGACTAGCGGCGAGCAGTACTTC,CASSLMGTSGEQYF
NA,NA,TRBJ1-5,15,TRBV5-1,TGCGCCAGCAGCTTGGCCGGGGTGGGCAATCAGCCCCAGCATTTT,CASSLAGVGNQPQHF
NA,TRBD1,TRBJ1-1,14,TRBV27,TGTGCCAGCAGTTGGGGGCTCAGGGGGGCTGAAGCTTTCTTT,CASSWGLRGAEAFF
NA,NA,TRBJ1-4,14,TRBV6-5,TGTGCCAGCAGTTATAAAGGAGATCGCGAAAAACTGTTTTTT,CASSYKGDREKLFF
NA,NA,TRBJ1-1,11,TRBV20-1,TGCAGTGCTGAGGGGAACACTGAAGCTTTCTTT,CSAEGNTEAFF
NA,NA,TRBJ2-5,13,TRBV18,TGTGCCAGCTCACCTCTCCTCGGGGAGACCCAGTACTTC,CASSPLLGETQYF
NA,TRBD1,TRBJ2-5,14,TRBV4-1,TGCGCCAGCAGCCTCGGACAGGAGGTGGGGACCCAGTACTTC,CASSLGQEVGTQYF
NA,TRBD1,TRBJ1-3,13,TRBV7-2,TGTGCCAGCAGCTATCGACAGGGGGAACCCATATATTTT,CASSYRQGEPIYF
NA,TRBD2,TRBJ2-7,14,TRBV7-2,TGTGCCAGCAGCTTGGGCGGGGGGATGAGGGAGCAGTACTTC,CASSLGGGMREQYF
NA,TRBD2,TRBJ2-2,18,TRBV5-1,TGCGCCAGCAGCTTCCGCCCGGGGGGAAGGCCCATCAACGGGGAGCTGTTTTTT,CASSFRPGGRPINGELFF
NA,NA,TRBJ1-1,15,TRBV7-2,TGTGCCAGCAGCTTTTCGGGCACCGGGAGCACTGAAGCTTTCTTT,CASSFSGTGSTEAFF
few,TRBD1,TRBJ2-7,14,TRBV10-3,TGTGCCATCAGTGGGCCACAGGGGGGCAACGAGCAGTACTTC,CAISGPQGGNEQYF
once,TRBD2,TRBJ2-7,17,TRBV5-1,TGCGCCAGCAGCTTGCAACTAGCGGGGGGGCCTCTCGGAGAGCAGTACTTC,CASSLQLAGGPLGEQYF
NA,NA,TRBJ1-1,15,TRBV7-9,TGTGCCAGCAGCCCCGGAGATAGGGGTTCCACTGAAGCTTTCTTT,CASSPGDRGSTEAFF
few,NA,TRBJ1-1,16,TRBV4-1,TGCGCCAGCAGCCTCCAAGGTGGGCCCCGGAATCGAGAAGCTTTCTTT,CASSLQGGPRNREAFF
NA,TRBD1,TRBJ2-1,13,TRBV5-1,TGCGCCAGCAGCTTGGAGGGGGCGCCGGTACTGTTCTTC,CASSLEGAPVLFF
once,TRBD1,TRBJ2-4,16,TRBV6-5,TGTGCCAGCAGTTTGGGGACAGATCTAGCCAAAAACATTCAGTACTTC,CASSLGTDLAKNIQYF
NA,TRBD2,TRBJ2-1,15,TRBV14,TGTGCCAGCAGCCCTACTAGCGGGGGAGGAAATGAGCAGTTCTTC,CASSPTSGGGNEQFF
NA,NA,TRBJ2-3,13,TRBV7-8,TGTGCCAGCAGCTTAGTGAGAGTAGATACGCAGTATTTT,CASSLVRVDTQYF
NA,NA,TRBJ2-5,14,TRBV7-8,TGTGCCAGCCGATATCGGGGGTTCGGGGAGACCCAGTACTTC,CASRYRGFGETQYF